This T cell receptor beta chain came from a study of CD8+ T cells in alopecia areata. Study results and caveats: Lesional scalp displayed greater clonality than normal scalp, most notably in alopecia totalis/universalis.

cDNA serving as the sequencing template came from extracted, reverse transcribed RNA. Sequencing used immunoSEQ multiplex PCR; TCRdb keeps in-frame clones, though not all of them. There are some 200,000 clones in the sample; 50% to 70% occur only once, and about 14% lies in the top ten. Comments on this clone: Its target is unknown. Its ends do not fully match the called genes, so a read error is possible.

This CDR3 region has 15 residues. In germline, CDR1 is LNHDA, CDR2 SQIVND (reference sequence). This clonotype was obtained from a human donor with alopecia areata. This specimen was CD4+ T cells sorted from blood, taken at week 0. The chain joins TRBV19 to TRBJ2-7, with a weak D call TRBD1 (6 bases). DNA for the CDR3: TGTGCCAGTAGTATTTCATCCGGGACACCCTACGATCAGTACTTC. Protein sequence: CASSISSGTPYDQYF.